This T cell receptor beta chain appears in the sequencing data of a study of graft-versus-host responses after intestinal transplantation. CDR1 and CDR2 (germline): SGDLS, YYNGEE. The CDR3 totals 14 residues. V gave up 4 bases and J gave up 5 bases; unmatched junction bases: 8. For this clone: Its cognate antigen is unknown.

Produced via immunoSEQ multiplex PCR; TCRdb's table is partial and in-frame only. The data show about 85,000 clones, approximately 90% seen once. General study points: Researchers found peak circulating GvH clone levels linked to early post-transplant HvG declines.

Sequenced material: unstimulated CD8+ T cells sorted from spleen or lymph node cells, taken before transplant. This chain links TRBV9 with TRBJ2-5; 7 nucleotides line up with TRBD2. The sequence came from a human donor who was the organ donor for an intestinal transplant. CDR3 in DNA: TGTGCCAGCAGCCCTTGGGGCGGGGGTGAGACCCAGTACTTC. Its translation is CASSPWGGGETQYF.